This T cell receptor (beta chain) comes out of a study of CD8 T cells in ankylosing spondylitis. Notes on the study in general: Reportedly, disease-linked clones are significantly enriched in ankylosing spondylitis patients' matched synovial fluid. Earlier work had already found some motif variants in reactive arthritis synovial fluid and blood.

This CDR3 region has 14 residues. Trimming took 5 bases from V and 4 from J, leaving 12 bases between them. TCRdb analysed the 5' RACE reads with MiXCR anew, one entry per CDR3 protein. The repertoire includes 250,000 to 350,000 distinct CDR3 sequences, around 21% of them detected once, and roughly 4% sits in the top ten. Concerning this clonotype itself: The antigen remains undetermined.

The chain has TRBV12-3 or TRBV12-4 and TRBJ1-3; possible D gene TRBD1, 6 bases. The sample taken for sequencing was blood, either unsorted or a sorted T cell fraction (not recorded which). The TCR comes from a female donor with ankylosing spondylitis or in good health (not recorded which). CDR3 sequence: CASSHRAGGNTIYF. CDR3 DNA: TGTGCCAGCAGTCACAGGGCTGGAGGAAACACCATATATTTT.